The 28 T cell receptor beta chains in this list originate from one sample, sequenced in a study of blood T cell repertoires in COVID-19. Produced via immunoSEQ multiplex PCR; TCRdb's table is partial and in-frame only. The repertoire holds 43,000 or so clones, with roughly 87% as singletons. Sequences were obtained from peripheral blood. The source is a woman between 55 and 75 years old with acute or convalescent COVID-19.

In this sample, this clone turned up a few times. This chain uses TRBV11-2 with TRBJ1-5, with a possible D match to TRBD1 (5 bases). This CDR3 has 18 residues. Trimming pared 0 bases from V and 6 bases from J, leaving 21 bases between. The germline CDR1 and CDR2 sequences are SGHAT and FQNNGV. The CDR3 sequence: CASSLDKLTGRRGQPQHF. DNA for the CDR3: TGTGCCAGCAGCTTAGATAAGTTGACGGGCAGGAGGGGTCAGCCCCAGCATTTT.

The rearrangement joins TRBV3-1 (or the pseudogene TRBV3-2) to TRBJ1-2; a possible D gene is TRBD1 (5 bases). Per germline, CDR1 LGHDT and CDR2 YNNKEL (reference sequence). The CDR3 spans 14 residues. Trimming removed 4 bases from V and 6 bases from J, with 15 bases in between. CDR3 protein: CASSLTYGGDGYTF. CDR3 DNA sequence: TGTGCCAGCAGCCTAACCTACGGAGGGGATGGCTACACCTTC.

This clone showed up just once. The chain links TRBV25-1 to TRBJ2-1, with 7 bases that match TRBD1. CDR1 is MGHDK, CDR2 SYGVNS, per germline. V lost 8 bases to trimming and J lost 1 base; unmatched junction nucleotides: 5. CDR3 size: 14 residues. As DNA, the CDR3 is TGTGCCAGCGGGGTGACAGGGTCCTACAATGAGCAGTTCTTC. This sequence encodes CASGVTGSYNEQFF.

The sample holds one count of this clone. The gene calls are TRBV5-6 and TRBJ2-3; tentative D call: TRBD1 (6 bases). The germline CDR1 and CDR2 sequences are SGHDT and YYEEEE. V shed 4 bases and J shed 1 base, with 13 bases lying between them. The CDR3 sequence is 15 residues long. In nucleotides, the CDR3 is TGTGCCAGCAGCCAACGGACAGTTGGCACAGATACGCAGTATTTT. This sequence encodes CASSQRTVGTDTQYF.

The rearrangement uses TRBV6-1 and TRBJ1-1, with a tentative D call TRBD1 (5 bases). V shed 1 base and J shed 1 base, with 10 bases lying between them. The CDR3 has 15 amino acids. The V gene's germline CDR1 is MNHNS and CDR2 SASEGT. This CDR3 is CASSEGRGGNTEAFF. CDR3 nucleotides: TGTGCCAGCAGTGAAGGGAGGGGCGGGAACACTGAAGCTTTCTTT.

The chain uses TRBV2 and TRBJ2-6; weak D call: TRBD1 (5 bases). V was trimmed by 11 bases and J by 0 bases, leaving 11 bases between them. Looked up from germline, CDR1 is SNHLY and CDR2 is FYNNEI. This CDR3 comprises 14 residues. Written as DNA, the CDR3 is TGTGCCTCCAAAGGGGTCTCTGGGGCCAACGTCCTGACTTTC. It encodes CASKGVSGANVLTF.

The V call is TRBV3-1 (or the pseudogene TRBV3-2), the J call TRBJ1-3; D is uncertain. CDR3 length equals 12 residues. V lost 1 base, J lost 4 bases, and 2 bases lay in between. Looked up from germline, CDR1 is LGHDT and CDR2 is YNNKEL (reference sequence). The CDR3 is CASSQAGNTIYF. The CDR3 region has the DNA TGTGCCAGCAGCCAAGCGGGAAACACCATATATTTT.

As DNA, the CDR3 is TGTGCCAGCAGAGGGGACAGGAACACTGAAGCTTTCTTT. Translation: CASRGDRNTEAFF. The chain recombines TRBV6-5 with TRBJ1-1, with TRBD1 identical over 7 bases. The V gene end was trimmed by 6 bases and the J gene end by 1 base; junction bases not matched to a gene: 2. Germline CDR1 reads MNHEY; CDR2 reads SVGAGI. The CDR3 totals 13 residues.

V gene TRBV14 combines with J gene TRBJ2-7; maybe TRBD2 (5 bases). CDR3 length: 14 residues. The V gene's germline CDR1 is SGHDN and CDR2 FVKESK. Trimming shortened V by 4 bases and J by 4 bases, and 14 bases separated the two germline ends. The CDR3 loop is CASSPYSDFYEQYF. Here the CDR3 DNA reads TGTGCCAGCAGCCCCTACTCGGACTTTTACGAGCAGTACTTC.

This clone appeared a few times. The rearrangement joins TRBV21-1 to TRBJ2-2; TRBD2, the D gene given by the table, was not confirmed from the DNA. TRBV21-1 is reported as a pseudogene. The CDR3 is 11 amino acids. In nucleotides, the CDR3 is TGTGCCAGCAGACTCACCGGGGAGCTGTTTTTT. Translated: CASRLTGELFF.

The V call is TRBV4-3, the J call TRBJ2-5, with 13 nucleotides matching TRBD2. The CDR3 is 20 residues long. Per the germline V gene, CDR1 is LGHNA and CDR2 is YSLEER. With V trimmed by 2 bases and J by 1 base, 13 bases remained unmatched. CDR3 in amino acids: CASSQSVLTSGGVIQETQYF. For the CDR3, the DNA is TGCGCCAGCAGCCAATCGGTGCTTACTAGCGGGGGGGTAATCCAAGAGACCCAGTACTTC.

This clone turned up a few times. The rearrangement joins TRBV3-1 (or the pseudogene TRBV3-2) to TRBJ2-7, with a tentative D call TRBD1 (6 bases). Germline V gene sequence: CDR1 LGHDT, CDR2 YNNKEL (reference sequence). Trimming stripped 0 bases from V and 2 bases from J, with 14 bases between. The CDR3 covers 16 residues. In nucleotides, the CDR3 is TGTGCCAGCAGCCAAGATATGGCAGGGGCACCCTACGAGCAGTACTTC. Translating gives CASSQDMAGAPYEQYF.

The chain has TRBV5-1 and TRBJ2-6; possible D gene TRBD2, 6 bases. The CDR3 covers 15 residues. The V gene lost 2 bases and the J gene lost 2 bases, with 8 bases spanning the gap. Germline V CDR1 and CDR2: SGHRS, YFSETQ. CDR3 residues: CASSFGGTGANVLTF. The CDR3 DNA reads TGCGCCAGCAGCTTTGGGGGGACTGGGGCCAACGTCCTGACTTTC.

The rearrangement joins TRBV27 to TRBJ2-2; TRBD2 agrees at 13 bases. Germline V gene lookup returns CDR1 MNHEY and CDR2 SMNVEV (reference sequence). J lost 6 bases, V lost 7 bases, and 5 bases had no gene match. This CDR3 has 15 amino acids. CDR3 bases: TGTGCCAGCACAACACTAGCGGGGGGGCCCGGGGAGCTGTTTTTT. Translation: CASTTLAGGPGELFF.

The rearrangement links TRBV5-6 to TRBJ2-7; 8 nucleotides line up with TRBD1. The V and J ends lost 4 bases and 3 bases, in that order; junction bases with no gene match: 12. Germline CDR1 and CDR2: SGHDT and YYEEEE. The CDR3 totals 16 residues. CDR3 sequence (DNA): TGTGCCAGCAGCCGTCGCGCGGGACAGGACTTCTACGAGCAGTACTTC. Protein: CASSRRAGQDFYEQYF.

This clone was picked up one time. The junction and the germline gene differ at one end; a read error may be behind it. The V and J genes are TRBV10-2 and TRBJ2-5, with 7 positions matching TRBD2. CDR1 WSHSY and CDR2 SAAADI come from the germline V gene. The CDR3 is 15 amino acids. CDR3 region: CASGEEKGLGETQYF. CDR3 sequence (DNA): TGCGCCAGCGGTGAAGAGAAAGGACTAGGGGAGACCCAGTACTTC.

The chain recombines TRBV19 with TRBJ1-1; a possible D gene is TRBD1 (6 bases). CDR1 is LNHDA, CDR2 SQIVND, per germline (reference sequence). The CDR3 totals 11 residues. The CDR3 DNA follows: TGTGCTACGGACAGAGACACTGAAGCTTTCTTT. It codes for CATDRDTEAFF.

This sequence joins TRBV24-1 and TRBJ1-1, with D possibly matching TRBD1 (5 bases). The V end lost 0 bases, the J end lost 7 bases, and 5 bases lay between the germline ends. The germline V gene has CDR1 KGHDR and CDR2 SFDVKD. The CDR3 runs to 12 residues. The CDR3 coding sequence is TGTGCCACCAGTGATTTGAGGGGTGAAGCTTTCTTT. Translating gives CATSDLRGEAFF.

The rearrangement links TRBV10-2 to TRBJ1-3, with D hard to call. This CDR3 region has 17 residues. V lost 0 bases, J lost 0 bases, and 12 bases lay in between. From germline, CDR1 is WSHSY and CDR2 SAAADI. The DNA of the CDR3 is TGCGCCAGCAGTGAGTCTACAGTATTCTTCTCTGGAAACACCATATATTTT. Amino acids: CASSESTVFFSGNTIYF.

This clone turned up a few times. The chain's CDR3 is CASGGLAGGDTQYF. As DNA, the CDR3 is TGTGCCAGCGGCGGACTAGCGGGGGGAGATACGCAGTATTTT. The chain is built from TRBV6-5 and TRBJ2-3; 14 nucleotides match TRBD2. The CDR3 extends over 14 amino acids. CDR1 and CDR2 from the germline V gene are MNHEY and SVGAGI. The junction had 3 bases not matched to a gene; V was cut back by 8 bases and J by 5 bases.

The rearrangement uses TRBV27 and TRBJ2-1; D is perhaps TRBD2 (6 bases). This CDR3 spans 14 amino acids. Germline lookup yields CDR1 MNHEY and CDR2 SMNVEV (reference sequence). V shed 5 bases and J shed 7 bases, with 15 bases lying between them. Written as DNA, the CDR3 is TGTGCCAGCAGTAGACTAGACCTATCAAATGAGCAGTTCTTC. The encoded protein is CASSRLDLSNEQFF.

This chain links TRBV27 with TRBJ2-3; tentatively, D is TRBD1 (6 bases). The CDR3 contains 15 residues. The V gene's germline CDR1 is MNHEY and CDR2 SMNVEV (reference sequence). Trimming pared 5 bases from V and 3 bases from J, leaving 15 bases between. CDR3 in amino acids: CASSPPTGHTDTQYF. The CDR3, as DNA: TGTGCCAGCAGTCCCCCGACAGGACATACAGATACGCAGTATTTT.

The CDR3, as DNA: TGTGCCTGGAGTGTACTTACGGGGATGAACACTGAAGCTTTCTTT. Translation gives CAWSVLTGMNTEAFF. The chain employs TRBV30 and TRBJ1-1; D is uncertain. This CDR3 has 15 amino acids. Germline-derived CDR1 and CDR2 are GTSNPN and SVGIG (reference sequence). V gave up 0 bases and J gave up 0 bases, with 11 bases separating them.

In its sample, this clone was seen once. This chain links TRBV5-1 with TRBJ2-3; 12 bases are shared with TRBD2. The CDR3 runs 14 residues. Trimming took 9 bases from V and 6 from J; bases not matched to a gene: 8. The germline V gene has CDR1 SGHRS and CDR2 YFSETQ. The CDR3 DNA follows: TGCGCCACCAAAGCTAGCGGGGGGGATGATACGCAGTATTTT. It codes for CATKASGGDDTQYF. The full variable domain, its missing parts supplied by reference TRBV5-1 and TRBJ2-3, is KAGVTQTPRYLIKTRGQQVTLSCSPISGHRSVSWYQQTPGQGLQFLFEYFSETQRNKGNFPGRFSGRQFSNSRSEMNVSTLELGDSALYLCATKASGGDDTQYFGPGTRLTVL.

The chain uses TRBV4-1 and TRBJ1-5, with unresolved D. CDR1 is MGHRA, CDR2 YSYEKL, per germline. Trimming left V 4 bases short and J 1 base short, with 8 bases between. The CDR3 has 14 residues. CDR3 bases: TGCGCCAGCAGCCGGCTTATGAGCAATCAGCCCCAGCATTTT. Protein: CASSRLMSNQPQHF.

This clone was counted between two and nine times. This sequence joins TRBV13 and TRBJ2-7; 9 bases are a match to TRBD1. The V gene's germline CDR1 is PRHDT and CDR2 FYEKMQ (reference sequence). CDR3 length: 14 residues. The V and J ends lost 5 bases and 4 bases, in that order; junction bases with no gene match: 6. The CDR3 bases are TGTGCCAGCAGCCTCGGACAGGGGTTATACGAGCAGTACTTC. Translated: CASSLGQGLYEQYF.

This clone was recorded only once. This chain joins TRBV5-1 and TRBJ2-3, with a tentative D call TRBD2 (5 bases). V gave up 6 bases and J gave up 3 bases, with 11 bases separating them. The CDR3 extends over 13 amino acids. Germline V gives CDR1 SGHRS, CDR2 YFSETQ. CDR3 protein: CASTSSGTDTQYF. Written as DNA, the CDR3 is TGCGCCAGCACTTCGTCGGGAACAGATACGCAGTATTTT. Variable domain in full (rest from reference TRBV5-1 and TRBJ2-3): KAGVTQTPRYLIKTRGQQVTLSCSPISGHRSVSWYQQTPGQGLQFLFEYFSETQRNKGNFPGRFSGRQFSNSRSEMNVSTLELGDSALYLCASTSSGTDTQYFGPGTRLTVL.

This chain uses TRBV9 with TRBJ2-2; D is unresolved. The V end was cut by 0 bases, the J end by 6 bases, with 12 bases between. CDR1 is SGDLS, CDR2 YYNGEE, per germline. CDR3 size: 15 residues. CDR3 residues: CASSVAVSAAGELFF. The CDR3 DNA reads TGTGCCAGCAGCGTAGCTGTCAGTGCGGCCGGGGAGCTGTTTTTT.